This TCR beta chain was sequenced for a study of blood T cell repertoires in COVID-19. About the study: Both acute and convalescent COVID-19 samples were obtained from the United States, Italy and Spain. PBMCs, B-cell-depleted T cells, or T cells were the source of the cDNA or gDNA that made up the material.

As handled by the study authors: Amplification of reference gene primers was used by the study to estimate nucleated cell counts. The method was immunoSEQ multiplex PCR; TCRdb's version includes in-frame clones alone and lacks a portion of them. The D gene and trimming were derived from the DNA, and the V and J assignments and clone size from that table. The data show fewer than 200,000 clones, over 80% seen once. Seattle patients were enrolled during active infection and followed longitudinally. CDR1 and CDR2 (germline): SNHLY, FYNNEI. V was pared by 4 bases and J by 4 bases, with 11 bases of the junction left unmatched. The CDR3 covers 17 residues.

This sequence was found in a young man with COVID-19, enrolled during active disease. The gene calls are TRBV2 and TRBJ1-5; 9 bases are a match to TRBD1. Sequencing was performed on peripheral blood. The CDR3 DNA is TGTGCCAGCAGTGGAAATCCGGACAGGGGCCCGAATCAGCCCCAGCATTTT. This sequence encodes CASSGNPDRGPNQPQHF.